One and the same sample provided the 19 T cell receptor beta chains below, sequenced in a study of cytotoxic CD8 clonotypes in ibrutinib-treated CLL. Using immunoSEQ multiplex PCR, the repertoire was profiled, and TCRdb retains in-frame clones only, with some absent. The sample shows approximately 190,000 clones, about three quarters of them seen only once. Sequencing was performed on PBMCs, taken after 12 months of ibrutinib treatment. The receptors derive from a human donor with chronic lymphocytic leukemia.

This chain links TRBV5-6 with TRBJ1-5; 10 bases fit TRBD1. There are 18 residues in the CDR3. Trimming cost V 4 bases and J 0 bases; bases outside gene matches: 10. The V gene's germline CDR1 is SGHDT and CDR2 YYEEEE. CDR3 nucleotide sequence: TGTGCCAGCAGCACGTCCGGGACAGGGGCCTATAGCAATCAGCCCCAGCATTTT. Translation: CASSTSGTGAYSNQPQHF.

The V gene is TRBV5-1, the J gene TRBJ1-5; D might be TRBD1 (6 bases). The V gene's germline CDR1 is SGHRS and CDR2 YFSETQ. This CDR3 contains 14 residues. Trimming removed 1 base from V and 7 bases from J, with 12 bases in between. CDR3 in DNA: TGCGCCAGCAGCTTGCAGGGGATGGGCCAGCCCCAGCATTTT. This sequence encodes CASSLQGMGQPQHF. Drawing the rest from reference TRBV5-1 and TRBJ1-5, the complete variable domain is KAGVTQTPRYLIKTRGQQVTLSCSPISGHRSVSWYQQTPGQGLQFLFEYFSETQRNKGNFPGRFSGRQFSNSRSEMNVSTLELGDSALYLCASSLQGMGQPQHFGDGTRLSIL.

This clone came up a few times. This chain connects TRBV6-1 to TRBJ1-1; D may be TRBD1 (6 bases). Trimming removed 1 base at V and 4 bases at J, with 13 bases between. This CDR3 has 15 amino acids. Germline-derived CDR1 and CDR2 are MNHNS and SASEGT. CDR3 residues: CASSEDRAGATEAFF. In DNA form, the CDR3 reads TGTGCCAGCAGTGAAGACAGGGCCGGGGCCACTGAAGCTTTCTTT.

The chain links TRBV7-2 to TRBJ2-5; no reliable D call. Germline V lookup: CDR1 SGHTA, CDR2 FQGNSA. V dropped 1 base and J dropped 1 base, with 7 bases sitting between them. This CDR3 is built from 14 residues. The CDR3 reads CASSLVMVQETQYF. The CDR3 DNA sequence: TGTGCCAGCAGCTTAGTAATGGTCCAAGAGACCCAGTACTTC.

To note about this clone: Compared with germline, one end of the junction differs, possibly owing to a read error. This chain links TRBV7-9 with TRBJ2-1; the D gene could be TRBD1 or TRBD2 (5 bases each). The V gene's germline CDR1 is SEHNR and CDR2 FQNEAQ (reference sequence). The CDR3 runs 13 residues. The CDR3 is CVTREPQYNEQFF. The DNA for the CDR3 is TGCGTAACCAGGGAGCCACAATACAATGAGCAGTTCTTC.

This clone was recorded once. The chain is built from TRBV30 and TRBJ2-1; 7 bases are a match to TRBD1. The V segment lost 2 bases and the J segment 4 bases; nucleotides outside the gene matches: 5. The CDR3 extends over 14 amino acids. From germline, CDR1 is GTSNPN and CDR2 SVGIG (reference sequence). The CDR3 region is CAWSPPDRYNEQFF. The CDR3 DNA reads TGTGCCTGGAGTCCCCCGGACAGGTACAATGAGCAGTTCTTC.

The rearrangement joins TRBV7-2 to TRBJ2-7, with TRBD2 matching 12 bases. In germline, CDR1 is SGHTA, CDR2 FQGNSA. The CDR3 has 15 residues. Germline trimming cut 8 bases from V and 2 bases from J; bases unmatched to any gene: 7. CDR3 in DNA: TGTGCCAGCGGATGTTCTAGCGGGGGGGCCTACGAGCAGTACTTC. It translates to CASGCSSGGAYEQYF.

This chain connects TRBV4-3 to TRBJ2-2, with 8 bases identical to TRBD1. After removal of 8 bases from V and 1 base from J, the junction contained 3 bases not matched to a gene. Per the germline V gene, CDR1 is LGHNA and CDR2 is YSLEER. The CDR3 sequence is 14 residues long. Written as DNA, the CDR3 is TGCGCCAGCTCGACAGGGGTGAACACCGGGGAGCTGTTTTTT. Translation: CASSTGVNTGELFF.

The genes are TRBV18 and TRBJ2-7; D is ambiguous. The CDR3 contains 15 residues. From germline, CDR1 is KGHSH and CDR2 LQKENI. The V end lost 2 bases, the J end lost 3 bases, and 14 bases lay between the germline ends. In nucleotides, the CDR3 is TGTGCCAGCTCACCATTCGGTGGGTCGGGCTACGAGCAGTACTTC. This codes for CASSPFGGSGYEQYF.

Details on this clone: An end of the junction does not agree with germline; a read error may underlie this. The CDR3 nucleotides read TGTGCCAGCAGTCTCGGACTAGCGGCAAGGGAGGATTTT. This codes for CASSLGLAAREDF. The chain uses TRBV7-2 and TRBJ2-3, with 10 positions matching TRBD2. This CDR3 has 13 residues. Germline CDR1 SGHTA, CDR2 FQGNSA.

The rearrangement links TRBV12-5 to TRBJ2-2; D is uncertain. From germline, CDR1 is LGHNT and CDR2 FRNRAP. This CDR3 region has 16 residues. With 4 bases removed from V and 0 bases from J, the gap between germline ends came to 12 bases. The DNA of the CDR3 is TGTGCTAGTGGTTCGGACGGACGGACGAACACCGGGGAGCTGTTTTTT. Amino acid sequence: CASGSDGRTNTGELFF.

The V and J genes are TRBV29-1 and TRBJ2-7; 8 bases match TRBD1. V lost 6 bases and J lost 3; bases outside the gene matches: 10. Germline CDR1 reads SQVTM; CDR2 reads ANQGSEA. The CDR3 consists of 14 residues. The CDR3 sequence: CSVIWGDRYYEQYF. The CDR3 bases are TGCAGCGTGATATGGGGGGACAGGTACTACGAGCAGTACTTC.

The rearrangement uses TRBV27 and TRBJ1-5; 7 bases align to TRBD1. The V gene end was trimmed by 0 bases and the J gene end by 0 bases; junction bases not matched to a gene: 2. The length of the CDR3 is 16 residues. From germline, CDR1 is MNHEY and CDR2 SMNVEV (reference sequence). CDR3 amino acids: CASSLSAGGSNQPQHF. Written as DNA, the CDR3 is TGTGCCAGCAGTTTATCTGCAGGGGGTAGCAATCAGCCCCAGCATTTT.

V and J are TRBV30 and TRBJ2-6, with D perhaps matching TRBD2 (7 bases). CDR1 and CDR2 (germline): GTSNPN, SVGIG (reference sequence). The CDR3 has 17 amino acids. Trimming removed 0 bases at V and 1 base at J, with 13 bases between. CDR3 DNA: TGTGCCTGGAGTGTAACGGGGGGCCGGTCTGGGGCCAACGTCCTGACTTTC. It is translated as CAWSVTGGRSGANVLTF. The full variable domain, in which reference TRBV30 and TRBJ2-6 provide the parts outside the CDR3, is SQTIHQWPATLVQPVGSPLSLECTVEGTSNPNLYWYRQAAGRGLQLLFYSVGIGQISSEVPQNLSASRPQDRQFILSSKKLLLSDSGFYLCAWSVTGGRSGANVLTFGAGSRLTVL.

The chain recombines TRBV9 with TRBJ1-1, with D tentatively TRBD1 (5 bases). The V end lost 0 bases, the J end lost 8 bases, and 11 bases lay between the germline ends. Germline V CDR1 and CDR2: SGDLS, YYNGEE. This CDR3 spans 13 amino acids. In DNA form, the CDR3 reads TGTGCCAGCAGCGTAGGAGGGGCAGGGGAAGCTTTCTTT. It encodes CASSVGGAGEAFF.

The V call is TRBV27, the J call TRBJ2-6; D uncertain. This CDR3 region has 16 residues. CDR1 MNHEY and CDR2 SMNVEV come from the germline V gene (reference sequence). Trimming shortened V by 6 bases and J by 0 bases, and 12 bases separated the two germline ends. This chain's CDR3 is CASRQSLSSGANVLTF. In DNA, the CDR3 is TGTGCCAGCAGACAATCCTTGTCCTCTGGGGCCAACGTCCTGACTTTC.

This clone was found a few times. The chain links TRBV7-9 to TRBJ1-2; D unclear. Trimming left V 5 bases short and J 4 bases short, with 17 bases between. Germline V gene lookup returns CDR1 SEHNR and CDR2 FQNEAQ (reference sequence). The CDR3 spans 15 residues. CDR3 protein: CASSARTISTYGYTF. In DNA form, the CDR3 reads TGTGCCAGCAGCGCCCGGACGATCTCAACCTATGGCTACACCTTC. The full variable domain, its missing parts supplied by reference TRBV7-9 and TRBJ1-2, is DTGVSQNPRHKITKRGQNVTFRCDPISEHNRLYWYRQTLGQGPEFLTYFQNEAQLEKSRLLSDRFSAERPKGSFSTLEIQRTEQGDSAMYLCASSARTISTYGYTFGSGTRLTVV.

The V and J genes are TRBV11-2 and TRBJ1-2, with 8 bases matching TRBD1. This CDR3 spans 15 amino acids. J gave up 8 bases and V 6 bases, and 14 bases lay outside the gene matches. Germline V lookup: CDR1 SGHAT, CDR2 FQNNGV. The CDR3 DNA reads as TGTGCCAGCAGTCCACGGGACAGGTTACATGACGGCTACACCTTC. Translated, it gives CASSPRDRLHDGYTF.

In this sample, this clone turned up once. The V and J genes are TRBV7-2 and TRBJ1-1; 12 nucleotides line up with TRBD1. With V trimmed by 5 bases and J by 5 bases, 6 bases remained unmatched. The CDR3 spans 15 residues. Looked up from germline, CDR1 is SGHTA and CDR2 is FQGNSA. CDR3 DNA: TGTGCCAGCAGCCGGGACAGGGGGCAGCGGACTGAAGCTTTCTTT. Its protein product is CASSRDRGQRTEAFF.